This T cell receptor (beta chain) was recovered during a study of shared clonotypes between healthy human individuals. At the level of the study: Three plates each covered CD4 naive and memory; CD8 naive two, CD8 memory one.

CDR1 SGHDT and CDR2 YYEEEE come from the germline V gene. The CDR3 consists of 15 residues. Trimming removed 4 bases from V and 7 bases from J; junction bases left unmatched: 10. Notes on the study in general: Specimens sampled were limited to blood, with tissue repertoires likely differing.

Genomic DNA of every subset was divided equally among multiple immunoSEQ plates. Per the authors' pipeline: Filtering differed, since immunoSEQ gave only junction sequences and no quality scores. The assay was immunoSEQ multiplex PCR, and TCRdb's table has in-frame clones only and misses some. V and J calls and clone size are those listed in that table; D and trimming were worked out from the DNA. Among about 2.3 million clones listed, 85% to 95% were seen once. Comments on this clone: Its target is not known.

Sequenced sample: naive CD4+ T cells from PBMCs. As for subset: CD45RA+ positively selected. The clonotype originates from a man aged 18-30 years in good health. Some clones in this sample may be carry-over from other donors' samples. This chain connects TRBV5-6 to TRBJ1-2; TRBD1 matches 10 bases. The CDR3 region has the DNA TGTGCCAGCAGCCTCCACCCGGGACAGGGGTTTGGCTACACCTTC. Translating it yields CASSLHPGQGFGYTF.